These 31 T cell receptor beta chains came from one sample sequenced in a study of blood T cell repertoires in COVID-19. Some clones are missing from TCRdb's copy, which holds only in-frame ones; the method was immunoSEQ multiplex PCR. The sample lists some 360,000 clones; approximately 90% were seen once. The material sequenced was peripheral blood. Source of these receptors: a woman aged 55-69 years with COVID-19, enrolled during active disease.

This chain uses TRBV6-1 with TRBJ1-5, with D maybe TRBD1 (6 bases). This CDR3 is built from 15 residues. V gave up 2 bases and J gave up 4 bases, with 12 bases separating them. Per the germline V gene, CDR1 is MNHNS and CDR2 is SASEGT. CDR3 sequence reads: CASSELGAANQPQHF. The CDR3 DNA is TGTGCCAGCAGTGAATTGGGGGCGGCAAATCAGCCCCAGCATTTT.

This clone was seen a single time. J is TRBJ2-1 and V is TRBV7-9, with D uncertain. The germline CDR1 and CDR2 sequences are SEHNR and FQNEAQ (reference sequence). CDR3 length: 16 amino acids. Deletions cut 4 bases from V and 8 bases from J, with 21 bases between. The CDR3 DNA sequence: TGTGCCAGCAGCTCCCTTCCGCGGAGTCAGACGGATGAGCAGTTCTTC. It encodes CASSSLPRSQTDEQFF.

CDR3 coding DNA: TGTGCCAGCAGGACCCGAGGGACTAGCGGGGTTCATACGCAGTATTTT. Translation: CASRTRGTSGVHTQYF. The chain links TRBV27 to TRBJ2-3, with TRBD2 matching 13 bases. Unmatched junction bases numbered 10, after V lost 6 bases and J lost 7 bases. Germline V gene data show CDR1 as MNHEY and CDR2 as SMNVEV (reference sequence). This CDR3 comprises 16 residues.

The rearrangement joins TRBV5-1 to TRBJ2-2; TRBD1 might be the D (5 bases). The CDR3 has 14 residues. V lost 3 bases and J 6 bases, leaving 12 bases between the germline ends. Germline V gives CDR1 SGHRS, CDR2 YFSETQ. CDR3 nucleotides: TGCGCCAGCAGCTGGACAAGTATAGCCGGGGAGCTGTTTTTT. Translated, it gives CASSWTSIAGELFF.

The V and J genes are TRBV19 and TRBJ1-2, with D maybe TRBD1 (5 bases). Germline CDR1 LNHDA, CDR2 SQIVND (reference sequence). V was trimmed by 7 bases and J by 7 bases, leaving 19 bases between them. This CDR3 has 14 amino acids. The CDR3 nucleotides are TGTGCCAGTATACAACCCGGCGGGGCGGGTGGCTACACCTTC. It is translated as CASIQPGGAGGYTF. Using reference TRBV19 and TRBJ1-2 for the parts outside the CDR3, the full variable domain is DGGITQSPKYLFRKEGQNVTLSCEQNLNHDAMYWYRQDPGQGLRLIYYSQIVNDFQKGDIAEGYSVSREKKESFPLTVTSAQKNPTAFYLCASIQPGGAGGYTFGSGTRLTVV.

The rearrangement uses TRBV5-6 and TRBJ2-1; 9 bases agree with TRBD2. The CDR3 sequence is 18 residues long. The germline V gene encodes CDR1 SGHDT and CDR2 YYEEEE. Trimming cost V 0 bases and J 0 bases; bases outside gene matches: 7. The CDR3 loop reads CASSLGLAGLSSYNEQFF. CDR3 DNA: TGTGCCAGCAGCTTGGGGCTAGCGGGGTTAAGCTCCTACAATGAGCAGTTCTTC.

Concerning this clone: The same CDR3 is also encoded by other DNA sequences in this sample. CDR3 nucleotides: TGCGCCAGCAGCCCGACAGGGGGAGGCAATCAGCCCCAGCATTTT. It encodes CASSPTGGGNQPQHF. The rearrangement links TRBV5-1 to TRBJ1-5; 9 bases agree with TRBD1. J was trimmed by 2 bases and V by 4 bases; bases with no gene match: 4. The CDR3 has 15 amino acids. CDR1 and CDR2 from the germline V gene are SGHRS and YFSETQ.

The rearrangement uses TRBV28 and TRBJ2-7, with 10 bases fitting TRBD2. V shed 7 bases, J shed 4 bases, and the junction held 16 bases outside the gene matches. The CDR3 is 17 residues long. The V gene's germline CDR1 is MDHEN and CDR2 SYDVKM. In nucleotides, the CDR3 is TGTGCCAGCACCACCGTGGGGGAGCGGGGGGGGTTATACGAGCAGTACTTC. Translating gives CASTTVGERGGLYEQYF.

The J gene is TRBJ1-4, the V gene TRBV19; 9 bases agree with TRBD1. V shed 2 bases, J shed 5 bases, and the junction held 3 bases outside the gene matches. The CDR3 runs 15 residues. Germline V gene data show CDR1 as LNHDA and CDR2 as SQIVND (reference sequence). The CDR3, as DNA: TGTGCCAGTAGTATACGCGGGACAGGGAATGAAAAACTGTTTTTT. Residues: CASSIRGTGNEKLFF. The full variable domain, in which reference TRBV19 and TRBJ1-4 provide the parts outside the CDR3, is DGGITQSPKYLFRKEGQNVTLSCEQNLNHDAMYWYRQDPGQGLRLIYYSQIVNDFQKGDIAEGYSVSREKKESFPLTVTSAQKNPTAFYLCASSIRGTGNEKLFFGSGTQLSVL.

The chain joins TRBV6-5 to TRBJ1-2, with TRBD1 identical over 8 bases. Losses at the gene ends were 7 bases for V and 8 bases for J; bases not matched to a gene: 15. Per germline, CDR1 MNHEY and CDR2 SVGAGI. There are 15 residues in the CDR3. The CDR3 here is CASTKTGTGSGGYTF. DNA of the CDR3: TGTGCCAGCACCAAGACCGGGACAGGTTCGGGGGGCTACACCTTC.

The chain recombines TRBV6-1 with TRBJ1-2, with 9 bases that match TRBD1. V shed 7 bases, J shed 6 bases, and the junction held 6 bases outside the gene matches. This CDR3 is built from 13 residues. The germline gives CDR1 MNHNS, CDR2 SASEGT. The CDR3, as DNA: TGTGCCAGCACTTTACAGGGGGCGCATGGCTACACCTTC. Its protein is CASTLQGAHGYTF.

The chain has TRBV7-3 and TRBJ1-2; TRBD1 aligns across 8 bases. CDR1 is SGHTA and CDR2 is FQGTGA in the germline V gene. J gave up 9 bases and V 6 bases, and 9 bases lay outside the gene matches. The CDR3 sequence is 13 residues long. CDR3 protein: CASRSDRGNSYTF. As DNA, the CDR3 is TGTGCCAGCAGATCAGACAGGGGTAATAGCTACACCTTC.

The chain recombines TRBV5-1 with TRBJ1-2, with a weak D call TRBD1 (6 bases). Germline V gene sequence: CDR1 SGHRS, CDR2 YFSETQ. This CDR3 contains 14 residues. Trimming left V 6 bases short and J 2 bases short, with 14 bases between. The CDR3 reads CASTFGQPNYGYTF. CDR3 in DNA: TGCGCCAGCACCTTCGGACAGCCAAACTATGGCTACACCTTC.

The rearrangement uses TRBV11-2 and TRBJ1-6; D remains ambiguous. The CDR3 runs 18 residues. The germline CDR1 and CDR2 sequences are SGHAT and FQNNGV. V dropped 1 base and J dropped 4 bases, with 17 bases sitting between them. The CDR3 DNA reads TGTGCCAGCAGCTTAGTAGGGAGGTGGACGGAATATAATTCACCCCTCCACTTT. Protein: CASSLVGRWTEYNSPLHF.

V usage is TRBV4-1 and J usage is TRBJ1-5; D unclear. The CDR3 spans 14 residues. Between the trimmed V and J ends, which lost 0 bases and 6 bases, there was a span of 9 bases. Germline V gene data show CDR1 as MGHRA and CDR2 as YSYEKL. CDR3 bases: TGCGCCAGCAGCCAAGAAATTGGCCCTCAGCCCCAGCATTTT. Translating it yields CASSQEIGPQPQHF.

This sequence joins TRBV30 and TRBJ1-4, with D uncertain. Trimming cost V 5 bases and J 7 bases, with 14 bases left between them. CDR3 length equals 13 residues. Germline loops: CDR1 GTSNPN, CDR2 SVGIG (reference sequence). The CDR3 loop is CAWSGLGGEKLFF. The CDR3 region has the DNA TGTGCCTGGTCGGGTTTGGGTGGTGAAAAACTGTTTTTT.

This rearrangement joins TRBV7-9 to TRBJ1-3; 7 nucleotides align to TRBD1. The germline CDR1 and CDR2 sequences are SEHNR and FQNEAQ (reference sequence). Germline trimming cut 5 bases from V and 5 bases from J; bases unmatched to any gene: 9. The CDR3 runs 15 residues. Here the CDR3 reads CASSRGQGERNTIYF. The DNA of the CDR3 is TGTGCCAGCAGCCGAGGGCAGGGGGAAAGAAACACCATATATTTT.

J is TRBJ2-1 and V is TRBV10-2; 9 bases agree with TRBD1. The CDR3 has 15 amino acids. With V trimmed by 7 bases and J by 8 bases, 12 bases remained unmatched. Germline V gene sequence: CDR1 WSHSY, CDR2 SAAADI. CDR3 protein: CASTTPGQGIDEQFF. CDR3 coding DNA: TGCGCCAGCACAACGCCGGGACAGGGTATAGATGAGCAGTTCTTC.

The chain carries TRBV6-4 and TRBJ1-5; D possibly corresponds to TRBD1 (5 bases). This CDR3 spans 16 amino acids. Germline-derived CDR1 and CDR2 are MRHNA and SNTAGT. V lost 10 bases and J lost 0, with 19 bases in between. The CDR3 here is CATTPARDRSNQPQHF. Written as DNA, the CDR3 is TGTGCCACCACCCCCGCCAGGGATCGTAGCAATCAGCCCCAGCATTTT.

This sequence joins TRBV14 and TRBJ1-1, with D maybe TRBD1 (6 bases). V was pared by 2 bases and J by 11 bases, with 21 bases between. The CDR3 consists of 15 residues. Looked up from germline, CDR1 is SGHDN and CDR2 is FVKESK. The DNA for the CDR3 is TGTGCCAGCAGCCAATTTCGGGGGGCAGATGAAGCGGCTTTCTTT. Its translation is CASSQFRGADEAAFF.

This clone came up a few times. The chain carries TRBV6-1 and TRBJ1-2; D might be TRBD1 (6 bases). V was trimmed by 3 bases and J by 2 bases, leaving 10 bases between them. The germline V gene has CDR1 MNHNS and CDR2 SASEGT. This CDR3 is 14 amino acids long. The CDR3 is CASSEGAENYGYTF. For the CDR3, the DNA is TGTGCCAGCAGTGAGGGGGCAGAAAACTATGGCTACACCTTC.

The rearrangement joins TRBV28 to TRBJ2-3; 9 nucleotides line up with TRBD2. The CDR3 sequence is 15 residues long. Trimming took 2 bases from V and 4 from J; bases not matched to a gene: 4. Germline CDR1 and CDR2: MDHEN and SYDVKM. The CDR3 loop is CASSLAGGGADTQYF. Here the CDR3 DNA reads TGTGCCAGCAGTTTAGCGGGGGGGGGCGCAGATACGCAGTATTTT.

The V gene is TRBV7-3, the J gene TRBJ2-1, with 8 bases aligning to TRBD2. Germline V gene data show CDR1 as SGHTA and CDR2 as FQGTGA. This CDR3 contains 15 residues. V lost 5 bases, J lost 7 bases, and 10 bases stayed unmatched. The CDR3 sequence is CASSQLPGGRNEQFF. CDR3 in DNA: TGTGCCAGCAGCCAACTACCGGGGGGGCGGAATGAGCAGTTCTTC.

This clone was seen just once. J is TRBJ2-5 and V is TRBV18; D is possibly TRBD1 (6 bases). Trimming removed 5 bases at V and 5 bases at J, with 18 bases between. Germline V gene sequence: CDR1 KGHSH, CDR2 LQKENI. CDR3 size: 15 residues. The CDR3 region has the DNA TGTGCCAGCTCATCCTACAGGGTTATAGGGGAGACCCAGTACTTC. Amino acids: CASSSYRVIGETQYF.

The genes are TRBV18 and TRBJ2-4; 9 nucleotides line up with TRBD1. This CDR3 is 15 amino acids long. The germline CDR1 and CDR2 sequences are KGHSH and LQKENI. V lost 4 bases and J lost 7; bases outside the gene matches: 8. The CDR3 spells CASSLPGQGLNIQYF. CDR3 nucleotide sequence: TGTGCCAGCTCACTTCCGGGACAGGGTCTGAACATTCAGTACTTC.

The V and J genes are TRBV4-1 and TRBJ1-3; possibly TRBD1 for D (6 bases). Between the trimmed V and J ends, which lost 0 bases and 3 bases, there was a span of 12 bases. Germline lookup yields CDR1 MGHRA and CDR2 YSYEKL. The CDR3 has 16 amino acids. The chain's CDR3 is CASSQEPRGGGNTIYF. In DNA form, the CDR3 reads TGCGCCAGCAGCCAAGAGCCCAGGGGTGGTGGAAACACCATATATTTT.

The rearrangement links TRBV6-5 to TRBJ2-7; possible D gene TRBD1, 5 bases. This CDR3 has 13 amino acids. Germline lookup yields CDR1 MNHEY and CDR2 SVGAGI. V was trimmed by 5 bases and J by 2 bases, leaving 10 bases between them. CDR3 region: CASSHATAYEQYF. For the CDR3, the DNA is TGTGCCAGCAGTCACGCGACAGCCTACGAGCAGTACTTC.

This chain connects TRBV20-1 to TRBJ2-7, with D possibly TRBD1 on 6 matching bases. This CDR3 has 12 residues. V dropped 3 bases and J dropped 3 bases, with 9 bases sitting between them. The germline gives CDR1 DFQATT, CDR2 SNEGSKA (reference sequence). The CDR3 protein is CSASGRGYEQYF. CDR3 DNA: TGCAGTGCTAGTGGCAGGGGCTACGAGCAGTACTTC.

The genes are TRBV7-9 and TRBJ1-1; the D gene is possibly TRBD1 (6 bases). The CDR3 length is 13 residues. Germline loops: CDR1 SEHNR, CDR2 FQNEAQ (reference sequence). V was cut by 5 bases and J by 6 bases, with 13 bases left in between. CDR3 region: CASSLGTTPEAFF. Here the CDR3 DNA reads TGTGCCAGCAGCCTGGGGACAACTCCTGAAGCTTTCTTT.

The rearrangement uses TRBV18 and TRBJ2-7; TRBD1 agrees at 8 bases. Germline V gene sequence: CDR1 KGHSH, CDR2 LQKENI. This CDR3 is built from 15 residues. Trimming removed 6 bases from V and 4 bases from J; junction bases left unmatched: 11. CDR3 in DNA: TGTGCCAGCTCGTCGTCACAGGGGGTCGGATACGAGCAGTACTTC. Its translation: CASSSSQGVGYEQYF.

This clone has just one count. This chain links TRBV28 with TRBJ2-3; possible D gene TRBD1, 6 bases. This CDR3 has 15 amino acids. Germline CDR1 reads MDHEN; CDR2 reads SYDVKM. Trimming took 5 bases from V and 2 from J, leaving 14 bases between them. The CDR3 sequence is CASSPQTGPTDTQYF. The CDR3 DNA reads TGTGCCAGCAGTCCTCAAACAGGGCCCACAGATACGCAGTATTTT.